This TCR beta chain was identified in a study of response to subunit inactivated influenza vaccine. A single record per CDR3 protein comes from TCRdb applying MiXCR to the RT-PCR reads. The data hold about 190,000 distinct CDR3 sequences, with about 15% observed a single time. This TCR was sampled from a man over 45 who received an inactivated influenza vaccine. The sequencing used CD8+ T cells sorted from PBMCs, collected 5 days after vaccination.

This CDR3 reads CASSPGTQNTEAFF. The CDR3 DNA reads TGCGCCAGCAGCCCCGGGACGCAGAACACTGAAGCTTTCTTT. The genes are TRBV4-3 and TRBJ1-1; tentatively, D is TRBD1 (5 bases). The CDR3 has 14 amino acids. Germline V gene data show CDR1 as LGHNA and CDR2 as YSLEER. Between the trimmed V and J ends, which lost 4 bases and 1 base, there was a span of 10 bases.